The 18 T cell receptor beta chains listed next were all sequenced from one sample in a study of CD8 T cells in ankylosing spondylitis. TCRdb reprocessed the 5' RACE reads with MiXCR, giving one entry per CDR3 protein. In the table there are some 130,000 distinct CDR3 sequences, approximately 9.7% of which are singletons. Material: blood, either unsorted or a sorted T cell fraction (not recorded which). The origin of the receptors is a male donor with ankylosing spondylitis or in good health (not recorded which).

Only a few counts were recorded for this clonotype. This chain joins TRBV19 and TRBJ2-1; TRBD1 matches at 7 bases. The V segment lost 10 bases and the J segment 8 bases; nucleotides outside the gene matches: 8. Germline V gene lookup returns CDR1 LNHDA and CDR2 SQIVND (reference sequence). This CDR3 is 12 amino acids long. This CDR3 is CATRDREDEQFF. The CDR3 DNA sequence: TGTGCCACCAGAGACAGGGAAGATGAGCAGTTCTTC.

In this sample, this clonotype turned up many times. V usage is TRBV5-1 and J usage is TRBJ2-1, with 7 nucleotides matching TRBD2. The CDR3 has 15 amino acids. The ends lost 0 bases at V and 8 bases at J; junction bases unmatched: 8. CDR1 SGHRS and CDR2 YFSETQ come from the germline V gene. The DNA of the CDR3 is TGCGCCAGCAGCTTGGTGGGCGGGAGCGGCGATGAGCAGTTCTTC. This sequence encodes CASSLVGGSGDEQFF. Looking up the rest from reference TRBV5-1 and TRBJ2-1 gives the full variable domain: KAGVTQTPRYLIKTRGQQVTLSCSPISGHRSVSWYQQTPGQGLQFLFEYFSETQRNKGNFPGRFSGRQFSNSRSEMNVSTLELGDSALYLCASSLVGGSGDEQFFGPGTRLTVL.

In its sample, this clonotype was seen a few times. This chain's CDR3 is CAISLAGGNEQYF. DNA for the CDR3: TGTGCCATCAGTCTAGCGGGAGGTAACGAGCAGTACTTC. The rearrangement uses TRBV10-3 and TRBJ2-7; TRBD2 aligns across 11 bases. Germline lookup yields CDR1 ENHRY and CDR2 SYGVKD. Trimming cost V 5 bases and J 5 bases; bases outside gene matches: 2. The CDR3 has 13 residues.

The V gene is TRBV20-1, the J gene TRBJ2-1, with 8 bases that match TRBD1. CDR3 length equals 16 residues. The V gene end was trimmed by 6 bases and the J gene end by 1 base; junction bases not matched to a gene: 11. Per the germline V gene, CDR1 is DFQATT and CDR2 is SNEGSKA (reference sequence). In nucleotides, the CDR3 is TGCAGTGCACCCACAAACGACAGGGGTTCCTACAATGAGCAGTTCTTC. Its translation: CSAPTNDRGSYNEQFF.

The sample holds many counts of this clonotype. The chain is built from TRBV10-3 and TRBJ2-1; D is uncertain. The V gene's germline CDR1 is ENHRY and CDR2 SYGVKD. This CDR3 region has 15 residues. V was pared by 4 bases and J by 0 bases, with 10 bases between. CDR3 amino acids: CAISVARSSYNEQFF. CDR3 DNA sequence: TGTGCCATCAGTGTAGCCCGAAGCTCCTACAATGAGCAGTTCTTC.

This clonotype was observed at least ten times. The chain is built from TRBV4-1 and TRBJ1-3; D unclear. V lost 6 bases and J 0 bases, leaving 12 bases between the germline ends. This CDR3 is 15 amino acids long. Germline CDR1 is MGHRA and CDR2 is YSYEKL. Here the CDR3 DNA reads TGCGCCAGCAGAGCCGTAGGGTACTCTGGAAACACCATATATTTT. The encoded protein is CASRAVGYSGNTIYF.

CDR3 in amino acids: CASSVGTAVQYEQYF. Here the CDR3 DNA reads TGTGCCAGCAGCGTCGGGACGGCCGTTCAGTACGAGCAGTACTTC. This chain joins TRBV9 and TRBJ2-7; D might be TRBD1 or TRBD2, each matching 5 bases. This CDR3 has 15 residues. Per germline, CDR1 SGDLS and CDR2 YYNGEE. V lost 2 bases, J lost 4 bases, and 16 bases lay in between.

This clonotype has only a few counts. The J gene is TRBJ2-1, the V gene TRBV24-1; TRBD2 agrees at 13 bases. The CDR3 length is 17 residues. The V segment lost 3 bases and the J segment 2 bases; nucleotides outside the gene matches: 3. Per germline, CDR1 KGHDR and CDR2 SFDVKD. The CDR3 bases are TGTGCCACCAGTGATCCAGGACTAGCGGGAGCCTACAATGAGCAGTTCTTC. Encoded protein: CATSDPGLAGAYNEQFF.

The genes are TRBV13 and TRBJ2-1; either TRBD1 or TRBD2 may fit D (5 bases each). CDR1 PRHDT and CDR2 FYEKMQ come from the germline V gene (reference sequence). V lost 3 bases, J lost 9 bases, and 12 bases lay in between. This CDR3 has 13 amino acids. This chain's CDR3 is CASSLGVRGEQFF. DNA of the CDR3: TGTGCCAGCAGCTTGGGGGTTCGCGGTGAGCAGTTCTTC.

This clonotype was recorded at least ten times. V is TRBV27 and J is TRBJ2-1, with a tentative D call TRBD1 (6 bases). Trimming removed 0 bases at V and 7 bases at J, with 7 bases between. The CDR3 extends over 13 amino acids. From germline, CDR1 is MNHEY and CDR2 SMNVEV (reference sequence). The CDR3: CASSLSRGNEQFF. CDR3 nucleotide sequence: TGTGCCAGCAGTTTATCCAGGGGAAATGAGCAGTTCTTC.

This clonotype occurred a few times. The chain uses TRBV12-3 or TRBV12-4 and TRBJ2-1, with TRBD1 matching 9 bases. V shed 7 bases, J shed 0 bases, and the junction held 7 bases outside the gene matches. CDR3 length: 16 residues. Here the CDR3 reads CASTRQGVSSYNEQFF. The DNA of the CDR3 is TGTGCCAGCACCAGACAGGGGGTGAGCTCCTACAATGAGCAGTTCTTC.

This clonotype was seen at least ten times. The chain links TRBV28 to TRBJ2-5; D is uncertain. V shed 3 bases and J shed 5 bases, with 13 bases lying between them. The germline gives CDR1 MDHEN, CDR2 SYDVKM. The CDR3 runs 14 residues. CDR3 sequence: CASSFSVGKETQYF. CDR3 bases: TGTGCCAGCAGTTTTAGTGTAGGCAAGGAGACCCAGTACTTC.

This clonotype was seen only a few times. This rearrangement joins TRBV7-2 to TRBJ2-7; D is ambiguous. CDR3 length: 16 amino acids. V lost 2 bases to trimming and J lost 2 bases, with 16 bases between them. The germline V gene has CDR1 SGHTA and CDR2 FQGNSA. CDR3 amino acids: CASSLRRLGIAYEQYF. The CDR3 DNA reads as TGTGCCAGCAGCTTAAGGCGATTGGGCATTGCCTACGAGCAGTACTTC. Based on the CDR3 plus reference TRBV7-2 and TRBJ2-7, the full variable domain is GAGVSQSPSNKVTEKGKDVELRCDPISGHTALYWYRQSLGQGLEFLIYFQGNSAPDKSGLPSDRFSAERTGGSVSTLTIQRTQQEDSAVYLCASSLRRLGIAYEQYFGPGTRLTVT.

This clonotype came up many times. This chain connects TRBV7-9 to TRBJ2-7; weak D call: TRBD1 (6 bases). The CDR3 is made up of 14 amino acids. The V gene's germline CDR1 is SEHNR and CDR2 FQNEAQ (reference sequence). Trimming cost V 4 bases and J 2 bases, with 12 bases left between them. The CDR3, as DNA: TGTGCCAGCAGCTCTGACAGGACGCCCTACGAGCAGTACTTC. This gives the protein CASSSDRTPYEQYF.

This clonotype was detected many times. The J gene is TRBJ2-3, the V gene TRBV5-1; 14 nucleotides match TRBD2. With 5 bases clipped from V and 4 bases from J, the junction kept 3 bases outside the gene matches. The length of the CDR3 is 15 residues. Germline CDR1 SGHRS, CDR2 YFSETQ. DNA of the CDR3: TGCGCCAGCAGGTCGGGACTAGCGGGAGCAGATACGCAGTATTTT. Its translation is CASRSGLAGADTQYF.

In its sample, this clonotype was seen many times. The V call is TRBV20-1, the J call TRBJ2-1; maybe TRBD1 (5 bases). V lost 1 base, J lost 6 bases, and 13 bases lay in between. The CDR3 length is 14 residues. Per germline, CDR1 DFQATT and CDR2 SNEGSKA (reference sequence). The CDR3 loop reads CSARAPAGRNEQFF. The CDR3 nucleotides read TGCAGTGCTAGAGCCCCCGCAGGGCGCAATGAGCAGTTCTTC.

This clonotype was counted at least ten times. The chain links TRBV6-1 to TRBJ2-3; 13 bases match TRBD2. The CDR3 is made up of 15 amino acids. Germline V lookup: CDR1 MNHNS, CDR2 SASEGT. The ends lost 5 bases at V and 6 bases at J; junction bases unmatched: 5. The CDR3 coding sequence is TGTGCCAGCAGTAGGACTAGCGGGAGACCTGATACGCAGTATTTT. Its translation is CASSRTSGRPDTQYF.

Many counts were recorded for this clonotype. The gene calls are TRBV25-1 and TRBJ2-7; D unresolved. This CDR3 is built from 13 residues. V lost 3 bases to trimming and J lost 6 bases, with 12 bases between them. CDR1 is MGHDK, CDR2 SYGVNS, per germline. The CDR3 DNA sequence: TGTGCCAGCAGTGAGCCCCCTCTTGTCGAGCAGTACTTC. It specifies CASSEPPLVEQYF.